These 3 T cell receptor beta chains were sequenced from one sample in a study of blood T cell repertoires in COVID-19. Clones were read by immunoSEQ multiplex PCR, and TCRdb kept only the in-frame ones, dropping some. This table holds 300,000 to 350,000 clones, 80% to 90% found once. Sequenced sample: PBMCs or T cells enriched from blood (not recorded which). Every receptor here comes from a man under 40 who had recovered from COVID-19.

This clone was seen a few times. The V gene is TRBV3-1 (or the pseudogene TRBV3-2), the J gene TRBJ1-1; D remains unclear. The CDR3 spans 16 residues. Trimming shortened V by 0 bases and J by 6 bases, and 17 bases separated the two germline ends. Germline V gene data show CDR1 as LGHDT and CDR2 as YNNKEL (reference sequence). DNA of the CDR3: TGTGCCAGCAGCCAAGAACCCCGTATTCGACACGCTGAAGCTTTCTTT. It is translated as CASSQEPRIRHAEAFF.

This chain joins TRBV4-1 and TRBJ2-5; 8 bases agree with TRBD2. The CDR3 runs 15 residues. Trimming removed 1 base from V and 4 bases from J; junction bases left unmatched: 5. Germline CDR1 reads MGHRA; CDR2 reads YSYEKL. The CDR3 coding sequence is TGCGCCAGCAGCCAAGCCACGGGGGGGCGAGAGACCCAGTACTTC. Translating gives CASSQATGGRETQYF.

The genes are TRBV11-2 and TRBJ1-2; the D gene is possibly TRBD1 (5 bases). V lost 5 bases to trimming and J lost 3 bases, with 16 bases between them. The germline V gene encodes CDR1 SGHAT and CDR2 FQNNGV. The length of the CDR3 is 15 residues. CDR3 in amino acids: CASSPVSGGDYGYTF. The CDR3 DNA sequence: TGTGCCAGCAGCCCGGTTTCGGGAGGGGACTATGGCTACACCTTC.